This T cell receptor beta chain is drawn from a study of neurological immune-mediated disorders. CDR1 is ENHRY and CDR2 is SYGVKD in the germline V gene. Germline trimming cut 6 bases from V and 7 bases from J; bases unmatched to any gene: 11. CDR3 size: 15 residues. TCRdb processed the 5' RACE reads anew with MiXCR; each CDR3 protein has one entry. In the table there are about 66,000 distinct CDR3 sequences, roughly 5.5% of which are singletons. Notes on the study in general: CDR3 amino acid sequences of expanded clones were not shared across subjects, a result suggesting private repertoires in all groups.

This clonotype was detected ten times or more. Its target is not known. The sample taken for sequencing was PBMCs. The receptor comes from a woman aged 25 to 39 with multiple sclerosis. V is TRBV10-3 and J is TRBJ2-1; 8 nucleotides match TRBD1. CDR3: CAISPGTGTLNEQFF. CDR3 DNA sequence: TGTGCCATCAGCCCCGGGACAGGCACCCTAAATGAGCAGTTCTTC.